Following are 25 T cell receptor beta chains from one sample sequenced in a study of blood T cell repertoires in COVID-19 (dated by TCRdb to 2018 to 2020). Libraries were made using the immunoSEQ multiplex PCR assay. TCRdb obtained this table from immuneACCESS and retained in-frame rearrangements with V and J assigned. These tables miss some clones; where compared with another copy, unresolved V genes account for less than half of the shortfall, and the remainder is unexplained. The sample table records over 100,000 clones; around 86% of these occur just once. The ten top clones hold 11% of the sample. The sample taken for sequencing was peripheral blood. Receptor source: a man of 80 years or more with acute or convalescent COVID-19.

This chain's CDR3 is CASSGDRMNTEAFF. The CDR3 DNA follows: TGTGCCAGTAGTGGGGACAGAATGAACACTGAAGCTTTCTTT. This chain uses TRBV19 with TRBJ1-1, with TRBD1 matching 7 bases. The CDR3 spans 14 residues. Germline assignment: CDR1 LNHDA and CDR2 SQIVND (reference sequence). V lost 5 bases and J lost 0; bases outside the gene matches: 3.

The chain joins TRBV4-1 to TRBJ2-7; TRBD1 matches at 10 bases. Germline CDR1 MGHRA, CDR2 YSYEKL. The CDR3 is 15 residues long. The junction had 3 bases not matched to a gene; V was cut back by 2 bases and J by 2 bases. CDR3 residues: CASSQSGQGPYEQYF. CDR3 nucleotides: TGCGCCAGCAGCCAATCGGGACAGGGGCCCTACGAGCAGTACTTC.

This clone has more than one count but fewer than ten. The chain recombines TRBV11-3 with TRBJ2-2; unclear D gene. Deletions cut 5 bases from V and 4 bases from J, with 17 bases between. The germline V gene has CDR1 SGHNT and CDR2 YENEEA. The CDR3 length is 16 residues. In DNA, the CDR3 is TGTGCCAGCAGCCTCCTTGGGCAGCCCACCACCGGGGAGCTGTTTTTT. Its translation is CASSLLGQPTTGELFF.

The J gene is TRBJ2-1, the V gene TRBV5-5; D may be TRBD1 (5 bases). This CDR3 contains 15 residues. In germline, CDR1 is SGHKS, CDR2 YYEKEE (reference sequence). Trimming pared 4 bases from V and 0 bases from J, leaving 11 bases between. In DNA form, the CDR3 reads TGTGCCAGCAGCAAAGCACAGGACTCCTACAATGAGCAGTTCTTC. It yields the protein CASSKAQDSYNEQFF.

This chain uses TRBV9 with TRBJ1-2; 7 positions agree with TRBD1. This CDR3 is 13 amino acids long. Germline CDR1 and CDR2: SGDLS and YYNGEE. Trimming cost V 5 bases and J 4 bases; bases outside gene matches: 5. In DNA, the CDR3 is TGTGCCAGCAGTTTGGACAGGACCTATGGCTACACCTTC. It encodes CASSLDRTYGYTF.

This clone appeared a single time. V is TRBV19 and J is TRBJ1-3, with TRBD1 matching 7 bases. The CDR3 sequence is 16 residues long. After removal of 7 bases from V and 4 bases from J, the junction contained 13 bases not matched to a gene. CDR1 LNHDA and CDR2 SQIVND come from the germline V gene (reference sequence). DNA of the CDR3: TGTGCCAGTACCTCCTCAGTGCCAGGGGGAGGAAACACCATATATTTT. This encodes CASTSSVPGGGNTIYF. The full variable domain, with the rest looked up from reference TRBV19 and TRBJ1-3, is DGGITQSPKYLFRKEGQNVTLSCEQNLNHDAMYWYRQDPGQGLRLIYYSQIVNDFQKGDIAEGYSVSREKKESFPLTVTSAQKNPTAFYLCASTSSVPGGGNTIYFGEGSWLTVV.

The V call is TRBV7-8, the J call TRBJ1-3; 7 bases fit TRBD1. CDR1 and CDR2 from the germline V gene are SGHVS and FQNEAQ. The V gene end was trimmed by 1 base and the J gene end by 4 bases; junction bases not matched to a gene: 4. The CDR3 has 15 amino acids. CDR3 sequence (DNA): TGTGCCAGCAGCTTAGAGATGACAGGGGGAAACACCATATATTTT. Translation: CASSLEMTGGNTIYF.

The chain employs TRBV6-1 and TRBJ1-5, with D possibly matching TRBD1 (5 bases). Trimming left V 0 bases short and J 6 bases short, with 6 bases between. Per the germline V gene, CDR1 is MNHNS and CDR2 is SASEGT. This CDR3 spans 13 amino acids. The CDR3 DNA reads as TGTGCCAGCAGTGAAGCCGGGGGTCAGCCCCAGCATTTT. Its protein product is CASSEAGGQPQHF.

This chain uses TRBV27 with TRBJ2-7; 8 bases map to TRBD1. CDR3 length: 14 amino acids. V shed 7 bases and J 3 bases; nucleotides not matched to a gene: 8. CDR1 and CDR2 from the germline V gene are MNHEY and SMNVEV (reference sequence). In DNA, the CDR3 is TGTGCCAGCAAGGGGGCAGGGGGCCTCTACGAGCAGTACTTC. Translated: CASKGAGGLYEQYF.

The chain couples TRBV9 to TRBJ1-3; perhaps TRBD1 as D (6 bases). The V gene lost 5 bases and the J gene lost 3 bases, with 18 bases spanning the gap. Germline-derived CDR1 and CDR2 are SGDLS and YYNGEE. CDR3 size: 16 residues. The DNA for the CDR3 is TGTGCCAGCAGTGGCGGGCTGGGGGCCGGTGGAAACACCATATATTTT. This codes for CASSGGLGAGGNTIYF.

V and J are TRBV2 and TRBJ2-7, with 11 bases identical to TRBD2. The V gene's germline CDR1 is SNHLY and CDR2 FYNNEI. This CDR3 has 15 residues. The junction had 13 bases not matched to a gene; V was cut back by 8 bases and J by 7 bases. In DNA form, the CDR3 reads TGTGCCAGCCTCGCTAATAGCGGGGGGGCCCAAGAGCAGTACTTC. Amino acid sequence: CASLANSGGAQEQYF. The full variable domain, in which reference TRBV2 and TRBJ2-7 provide the parts outside the CDR3, is EPEVTQTPSHQVTQMGQEVILRCVPISNHLYFYWYRQILGQKVEFLVSFYNNEISEKSEIFDDQFSVERPDGSNFTLKIRSTKLEDSAMYFCASLANSGGAQEQYFGPGTRLTVT.

The gene calls are TRBV12-5 and TRBJ1-5, with a possible D match to TRBD1 (5 bases). The CDR3 is 15 residues long. Trimming removed 5 bases at V and 0 bases at J, with 11 bases between. Germline CDR1 is LGHNT and CDR2 is FRNRAP. The CDR3 DNA sequence: TGTGCTAGTGGTCCCTCAGGGAATAGCAATCAGCCCCAGCATTTT. Translation: CASGPSGNSNQPQHF.

The count of this clone is one. The chain couples TRBV9 to TRBJ2-2, with TRBD2 identical over 10 bases. Trimming at V came to 3 bases and at J to 6 bases, leaving 5 bases not matched to a gene. Germline assignment: CDR1 SGDLS and CDR2 YYNGEE. This CDR3 region has 15 residues. The CDR3 protein is CASSEGLARAGELFF. CDR3 DNA sequence: TGTGCCAGCAGCGAGGGACTAGCGCGGGCCGGGGAGCTGTTTTTT.

The chain recombines TRBV15 with TRBJ2-1; D may be TRBD2 (6 bases). Germline V gene sequence: CDR1 LNHNV, CDR2 YYDKDF (reference sequence). CDR3 length: 13 residues. Trimming removed 3 bases at V and 6 bases at J, with 9 bases between. Written as DNA, the CDR3 is TGTGCCACCAGCAGGGTGGGGGGCAATGAGCAGTTCTTC. Translated, it gives CATSRVGGNEQFF.

This clone was observed a handful of times. This sequence joins TRBV10-2 and TRBJ1-5; 8 bases are shared with TRBD1. The junction had 7 bases not matched to a gene; V was cut back by 6 bases and J by 9 bases. Per germline, CDR1 WSHSY and CDR2 SAAADI. There are 13 residues in the CDR3. CDR3 in amino acids: CASSAGGIAPQHF. CDR3 DNA sequence: TGCGCCAGCAGCGCAGGGGGCATCGCGCCCCAGCATTTT.

The chain uses TRBV10-3 and TRBJ1-2, with D maybe TRBD1 (5 bases). The CDR3 is 11 residues long. Germline V gene sequence: CDR1 ENHRY, CDR2 SYGVKD. V was trimmed by 11 bases and J by 7 bases, leaving 14 bases between them. CDR3 sequence reads: CASQQATGYTF. The CDR3 DNA reads as TGTGCCTCGCAACAGGCAACTGGCTACACCTTC.

V is TRBV9 and J is TRBJ1-3; 7 nucleotides line up with TRBD1. V was pared by 0 bases and J by 0 bases, with 3 bases of the junction left unmatched. Per germline, CDR1 SGDLS and CDR2 YYNGEE. The CDR3 has 16 amino acids. The CDR3 protein is CASSVETGRSGNTIYF. CDR3 bases: TGTGCCAGCAGCGTAGAGACAGGGCGCTCTGGAAACACCATATATTTT.

J is TRBJ2-7 and V is TRBV7-9; D unclear. The V and J ends lost 5 bases and 7 bases respectively, with 15 bases between them. From germline, CDR1 is SEHNR and CDR2 FQNEAQ (reference sequence). CDR3 length: 13 amino acids. This chain's CDR3 is CASSLQALREQYF. CDR3 bases: TGTGCCAGCAGCCTTCAGGCCCTTAGGGAGCAGTACTTC.

The V and J genes are TRBV27 and TRBJ1-2; D gene unclear. Germline V gives CDR1 MNHEY, CDR2 SMNVEV (reference sequence). Trimming took off 5 bases at V and 6 bases at J, with 22 bases between the two ends. CDR3 length: 16 residues. This chain's CDR3 is CASSPNRADYWNGYTF. The CDR3 DNA follows: TGTGCCAGCAGTCCGAATCGGGCCGACTACTGGAATGGCTACACCTTC.

The rearrangement uses TRBV12-3 or TRBV12-4 and TRBJ1-2, with D maybe TRBD1 (6 bases). This CDR3 is 13 amino acids long. V was clipped by 8 bases and J by 8 bases, with 18 bases between them. CDR3 DNA sequence: TGTGCCAGCGCCAGGGGAAACTTAGGAGGCTACACCTTC. Its protein is CASARGNLGGYTF.

The chain combines TRBV29-1 with TRBJ1-2; tentative D call: TRBD1 (5 bases). This CDR3 is built from 14 residues. V was shortened by 7 bases and J by 0 bases, with 15 bases between the two germline ends. Germline V gives CDR1 SQVTM, CDR2 ANQGSEA. CDR3 sequence: CSADISGPNYGYTF. CDR3 DNA: TGCAGCGCGGACATTAGCGGGCCTAACTATGGCTACACCTTC.

The chain recombines TRBV9 with TRBJ1-6; TRBD1 is a possible D gene (6 bases). Germline values: CDR1 SGDLS, CDR2 YYNGEE. V was clipped by 0 bases and J by 5 bases, with 12 bases between them. This CDR3 comprises 16 residues. The CDR3 sequence: CASSVAGGGDNSPLHF. Written as DNA, the CDR3 is TGTGCCAGCAGCGTAGCTGGAGGGGGGGATAATTCACCCCTCCACTTT.

CDR3 sequence: CASSQTGGLNEKLFF. The CDR3 DNA reads as TGTGCCAGCAGTCAAACAGGGGGCCTTAATGAAAAACTGTTTTTT. V gene TRBV6-5 combines with J gene TRBJ1-4, with 9 bases lining up with TRBD1. V dropped 5 bases and J dropped 4; count of bases not matched to a gene: 5. Germline assignment: CDR1 MNHEY and CDR2 SVGAGI. This CDR3 spans 15 amino acids.

The chain employs TRBV7-3 and TRBJ2-3; 11 nucleotides match TRBD2. CDR3 length: 15 residues. The V gene end was trimmed by 3 bases and the J gene end by 6 bases; junction bases not matched to a gene: 5. Germline loops: CDR1 SGHTA, CDR2 FQGTGA. As DNA, the CDR3 is TGTGCCAGCAGCTTGACTAGCGGGAAAGCTGATACGCAGTATTTT. Its translation is CASSLTSGKADTQYF.

The chain couples TRBV11-1 to TRBJ2-2; maybe TRBD1 (6 bases). This CDR3 region has 16 residues. V lost 5 bases and J 6 bases, leaving 19 bases between the germline ends. Germline V gives CDR1 SGHAT, CDR2 FQDESV (reference sequence). CDR3 nucleotides: TGTGCCAGCAGCCTCGGCAGGACAGTTATGCCCGGGGAGCTGTTTTTT. Its protein product is CASSLGRTVMPGELFF.